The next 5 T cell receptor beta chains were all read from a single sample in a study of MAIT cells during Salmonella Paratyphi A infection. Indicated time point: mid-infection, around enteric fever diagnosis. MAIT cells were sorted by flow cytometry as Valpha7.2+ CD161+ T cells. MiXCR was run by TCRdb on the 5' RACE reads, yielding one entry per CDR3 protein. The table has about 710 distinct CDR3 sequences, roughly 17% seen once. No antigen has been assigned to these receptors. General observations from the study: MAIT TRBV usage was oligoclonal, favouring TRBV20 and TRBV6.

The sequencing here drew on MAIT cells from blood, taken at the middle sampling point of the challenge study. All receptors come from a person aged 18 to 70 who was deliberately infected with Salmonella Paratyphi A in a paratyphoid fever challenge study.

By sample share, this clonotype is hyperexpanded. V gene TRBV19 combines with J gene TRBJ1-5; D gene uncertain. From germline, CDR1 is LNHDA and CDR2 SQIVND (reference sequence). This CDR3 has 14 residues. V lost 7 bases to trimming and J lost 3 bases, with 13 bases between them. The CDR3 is CASKGGKDNQPQHF. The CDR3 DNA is TGTGCCAGTAAAGGAGGCAAGGACAATCAGCCCCAGCATTTT.

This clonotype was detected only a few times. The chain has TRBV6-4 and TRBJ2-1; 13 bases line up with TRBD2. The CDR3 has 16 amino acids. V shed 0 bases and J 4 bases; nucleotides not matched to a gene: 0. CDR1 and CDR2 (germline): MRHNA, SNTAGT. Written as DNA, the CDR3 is TGTGCCAGCAGTGACTCGACTAGCGGGGGGTACAATGAGCAGTTCTTC. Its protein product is CASSDSTSGGYNEQFF.

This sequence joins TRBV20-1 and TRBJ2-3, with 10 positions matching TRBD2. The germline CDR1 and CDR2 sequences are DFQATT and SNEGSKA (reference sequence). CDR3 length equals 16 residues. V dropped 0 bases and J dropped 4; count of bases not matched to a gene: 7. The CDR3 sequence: CSARDLLAGESDTQYF. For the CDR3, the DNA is TGCAGTGCTAGAGATCTGCTAGCGGGAGAATCAGATACGCAGTATTTT.

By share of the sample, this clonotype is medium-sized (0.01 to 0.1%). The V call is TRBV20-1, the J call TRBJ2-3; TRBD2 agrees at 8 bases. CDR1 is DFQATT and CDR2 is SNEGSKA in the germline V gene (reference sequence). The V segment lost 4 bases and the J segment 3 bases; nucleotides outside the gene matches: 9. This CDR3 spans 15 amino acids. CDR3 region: CSAKLPGLDTDTQYF. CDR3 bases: TGCAGTGCTAAATTACCGGGACTAGATACAGATACGCAGTATTTT.

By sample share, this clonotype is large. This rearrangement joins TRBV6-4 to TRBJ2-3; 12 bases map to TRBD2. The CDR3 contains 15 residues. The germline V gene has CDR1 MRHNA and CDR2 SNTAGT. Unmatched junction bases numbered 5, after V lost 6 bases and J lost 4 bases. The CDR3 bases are TGTGCCAGCAGCCCGACTAGCGGGGGTCCAGATACGCAGTATTTT. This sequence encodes CASSPTSGGPDTQYF.